The clone carrying this TCR beta chain was picked up a small number of times. The PBMCs were taken from 10 ml of fresh peripheral blood. The investigators amplified TCR beta CDR3 regions from RNA transcripts. Initially, a first-round RT-PCR of the TCR CDR3 employed the HTBI primer set. TCRdb fed the multiplex PCR reads into MiXCR, producing one record per CDR3 protein. The repertoire has approximately 600,000 distinct CDR3 sequences, less than 25% of them found once; the top ten carry 34%. The data belong to a study of T cells in Graves' hyperthyroidism and ophthalmopathy. Material for sequencing was blood. This clonotype was obtained from a man aged 30-40 years with Graves' ophthalmopathy.

The CDR3 DNA follows: TGTGCCAGCAGTTACTCGACGGTGGGTGCGGGTCGAGAAAAACTGTTTTTT. Protein product: CASSYSTVGAGREKLFF. This chain links TRBV6-2 or TRBV6-3 with TRBJ1-4; D gene uncertain. Trimming left V 0 bases short and J 8 bases short, with 19 bases between. This CDR3 region has 17 residues. Germline values: CDR1 MNHEY, CDR2 SVGEGT.